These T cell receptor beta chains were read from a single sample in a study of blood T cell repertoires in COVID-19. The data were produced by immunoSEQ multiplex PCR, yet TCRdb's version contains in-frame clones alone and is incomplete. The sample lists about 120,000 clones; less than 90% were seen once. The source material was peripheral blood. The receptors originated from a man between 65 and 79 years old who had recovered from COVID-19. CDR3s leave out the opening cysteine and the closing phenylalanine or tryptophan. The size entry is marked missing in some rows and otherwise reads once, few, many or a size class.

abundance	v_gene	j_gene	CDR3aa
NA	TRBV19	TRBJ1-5	ASGTGANQPQH
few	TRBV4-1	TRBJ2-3	ASSPWTSGGDTQY
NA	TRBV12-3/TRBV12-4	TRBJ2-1	ASQGDKNNEQF
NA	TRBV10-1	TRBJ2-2	ASSLTAGGGPNTGELF
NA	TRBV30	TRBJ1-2	AWSGGPYGYT
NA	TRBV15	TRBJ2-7	ATSNRESYEQY
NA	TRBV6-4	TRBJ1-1	ASSEQGASTEAF
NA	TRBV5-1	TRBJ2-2	ASSSKSSGDNTGELF
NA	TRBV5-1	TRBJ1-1	ASSLDGTGIGTEAF
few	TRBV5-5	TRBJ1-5	ASSFGTGVLGPQH
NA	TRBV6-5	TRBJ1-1	ASQLGGGNTEAF
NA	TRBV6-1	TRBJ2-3	ASSEGQGADTQY
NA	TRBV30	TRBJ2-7	ACLRGSGGVYEQY
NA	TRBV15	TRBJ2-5	ATSLRHEETQY
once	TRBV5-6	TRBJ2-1	ASSLVLAGGRNEQF